Sequencing of this T cell receptor beta chain was carried out in a study of T cells in Graves' hyperthyroidism and ophthalmopathy. About this clonotype: Its antigen remains unidentified. A clone one base away is much larger, so this may be a read error.

The TCR beta CDR3 regions underwent amplification using RNA transcripts as the source. The TCR CDR3 first-round RT-PCR relied on the HTBI primer set. Using its own MiXCR run on the multiplex PCR reads, TCRdb lists one record per CDR3 protein. The sample includes 90,000 to 120,000 distinct CDR3 sequences, approximately 15% seen only once; the top ten take less than 50%. The CDR3 runs 15 residues. With 3 bases clipped from V and 1 base from J, the junction kept 6 bases outside the gene matches. Germline assignment: CDR1 SGHTA and CDR2 FQGNSA. General study results and limits: Ophthalmopathy was identified by the model a median about 6 months ahead of onset.

The chain joins TRBV7-2 to TRBJ2-7; 7 bases are shared with TRBD1. This receptor was obtained from a woman aged 45-65 years with Graves' hyperthyroidism. The sequenced material came from blood. The CDR3 loop is CASSFTGTESYEQYF. As DNA, the CDR3 is TGTGCCAGCAGCTTCACCGGGACAGAGTCCTACGAGCAGTACTTC.